A single sample gave rise to the 14 T cell receptor beta chains below, sequenced in a study of post-analysis software for immune sequencing data. Study-wide results and caveats: Patients carried several TRBV segments more frequently than controls did, and TRBV5-6, TRBV5-1 and TRBV20-1 were among them.

Prepared TCR beta cDNA libraries contained unique molecular identifiers. TCRdb called the PCR reads again in MiXCR, with one record for every CDR3 protein. The sample lists hundreds of thousands of distinct CDR3 sequences, approximately 57% occurring once. Their recognized antigens are unknown. What was sequenced was blood. These receptors all come from a girl aged 10 to 17 with multiple sclerosis.

V is TRBV9 and J is TRBJ2-1; 12 bases align to TRBD2. Germline trimming cut 4 bases from V and 5 bases from J; bases unmatched to any gene: 16. The length of the CDR3 is 19 residues. Per germline, CDR1 SGDLS and CDR2 YYNGEE. The DNA of the CDR3 is TGTGCCAGCAGCCCCCGACTAGCGGGAGATGGCTTTTCGGACAATGAGCAGTTCTTC. Translation gives CASSPRLAGDGFSDNEQFF.

This clonotype was recorded a few times. The rearrangement joins TRBV5-1 to TRBJ2-5, with D perhaps TRBD1 or TRBD2 (5 bases each). With the DNA end fitting TRBJ2-7 better, the J assignment may be wrong. The germline gives CDR1 SGHRS, CDR2 YFSETQ. The CDR3 runs 11 residues. CDR3 DNA: TGCGCCAGCAGGGGGGTAGGCGAGCAGTACTTC. Its protein product is CASRGVGEQYF.

This chain joins TRBV7-6 and TRBJ2-1; 7 nucleotides agree with TRBD1. CDR1 is SGHVS, CDR2 FNYEAQ, per germline. The CDR3 loop spans 16 amino acids. The V and J ends lost 5 bases and 6 bases, in that order; junction bases with no gene match: 13. The CDR3 loop reads CASSLNSGTAINEQFF. CDR3 sequence (DNA): TGTGCCAGCAGCCTCAACTCAGGGACAGCGATCAATGAGCAGTTCTTC.

This CDR3 is CASSQGAGTGGAGEQFF. The DNA of the CDR3 is TGTGCCAGCAGCCAAGGTGCCGGGACAGGGGGCGCCGGTGAGCAGTTCTTC. This chain connects TRBV3-1 to TRBJ2-1, with 12 nucleotides matching TRBD1. V trimming: 1 base; J trimming: 9 bases; junction bases outside the gene matches: 10. The germline V gene has CDR1 LGHDT and CDR2 YNNKEL (reference sequence). This CDR3 spans 17 amino acids.

The genes are TRBV27 and TRBJ2-1; TRBD2 aligns across 11 bases. Trimming cost V 3 bases and J 0 bases; bases outside gene matches: 10. Germline V gene data show CDR1 as MNHEY and CDR2 as SMNVEV (reference sequence). The CDR3 covers 19 residues. As DNA, the CDR3 is TGTGCCAGCAGTTTTGGGGGACTAGCGGCAGGGAGCTCCTACAATGAGCAGTTCTTC. Protein product: CASSFGGLAAGSSYNEQFF.

The sample holds one count of this clonotype. The chain uses TRBV10-3 and TRBJ2-7, with 7 bases that match TRBD2. CDR1 ENHRY and CDR2 SYGVKD come from the germline V gene. This CDR3 has 14 amino acids. V was clipped by 2 bases and J by 0 bases; unmatched bases: 1. CDR3: CAISELADSYEQYF. CDR3 coding DNA: TGTGCCATCAGTGAGCTAGCGGACTCCTACGAGCAGTACTTC.

The chain links TRBV9 to TRBJ1-5; the D gene is possibly TRBD1 (5 bases). Germline CDR1 and CDR2: SGDLS and YYNGEE. This CDR3 has 14 residues. Trimming stripped 0 bases from V and 10 bases from J, with 14 bases between. The CDR3 DNA reads TGTGCCAGCAGCGTAGCGGAGGGGCCGATTCCCCAGCATTTT. Its translation: CASSVAEGPIPQHF.

The sample holds one count of this clonotype. The chain uses TRBV7-9 and TRBJ2-7; 9 positions agree with TRBD2. The CDR3 contains 16 residues. The trim removed 1 base at V and 0 bases at J, leaving 4 bases unmatched. Germline CDR1 and CDR2: SEHNR and FQNEAQ (reference sequence). CDR3 residues: CASSLGTSDFSYEQYF. Written as DNA, the CDR3 is TGTGCCAGCAGCTTAGGGACTAGCGACTTCTCCTACGAGCAGTACTTC.

The chain couples TRBV2 to TRBJ1-2, with D unclear. Germline V lookup: CDR1 SNHLY, CDR2 FYNNEI. The length of the CDR3 is 12 residues. V was shortened by 5 bases and J by 2 bases, with 6 bases between the two germline ends. The CDR3 coding sequence is TGTGCCAGCAGTCGGGGAAACTATGGCTACACCTTC. This codes for CASSRGNYGYTF. The full variable domain, in which reference TRBV2 and TRBJ1-2 provide the parts outside the CDR3, is EPEVTQTPSHQVTQMGQEVILRCVPISNHLYFYWYRQILGQKVEFLVSFYNNEISEKSEIFDDQFSVERPDGSNFTLKIRSTKLEDSAMYFCASSRGNYGYTFGSGTRLTVV.

The V call is TRBV20-1, the J call TRBJ2-4; a possible D gene is TRBD2 (7 bases). Germline CDR1 is DFQATT and CDR2 is SNEGSKA (reference sequence). This CDR3 region has 15 residues. V lost 6 bases to trimming and J lost 1 base, with 16 bases between them. The CDR3, as DNA: TGCAGTGCAGGGGGGGCGGGAGCGGCCAAAAACATTCAGTACTTC. Amino acid sequence: CSAGGAGAAKNIQYF.

The rearrangement links TRBV20-1 to TRBJ2-1; D remains unclear. The germline V and J ends were trimmed by 4 bases and 5 bases, with 15 bases remaining between them. Germline V gives CDR1 DFQATT, CDR2 SNEGSKA (reference sequence). The CDR3 covers 14 residues. The CDR3: CSAMDPRMDNEQFF. CDR3 nucleotide sequence: TGCAGTGCTATGGATCCGAGGATGGACAATGAGCAGTTCTTC.

The V call is TRBV29-1, the J call TRBJ1-5, with 7 positions matching TRBD1. The germline gives CDR1 SQVTM, CDR2 ANQGSEA. V trimming: 6 bases; J trimming: 5 bases; junction bases outside the gene matches: 7. There are 13 residues in the CDR3. The CDR3 here is CSVARGLDQPQHF. The CDR3 bases are TGCAGCGTGGCAAGGGGGCTGGATCAGCCCCAGCATTTT.

The V and J genes are TRBV7-2 and TRBJ2-6, with TRBD1 identical over 9 bases. The CDR3 spans 17 residues. V dropped 3 bases and J dropped 1; count of bases not matched to a gene: 4. CDR1 and CDR2 from the germline V gene are SGHTA and FQGNSA. The DNA of the CDR3 is TGTGCCAGCAGCTTGGACAGGGGTTGGTCTGGGGCCAACGTCCTGACTTTC. It is translated as CASSLDRGWSGANVLTF.

The rearrangement links TRBV20-1 to TRBJ2-4, with D hard to call. The DNA end is a closer match to TRBJ2-7, so the J assignment may be wrong. Germline lookup yields CDR1 DFQATT and CDR2 SNEGSKA (reference sequence). The CDR3 is 13 residues long. The CDR3 loop is CSARDGRIYEQYF. CDR3 sequence (DNA): TGCAGTGCTAGAGATGGCCGGATCTACGAGCAGTACTTC.